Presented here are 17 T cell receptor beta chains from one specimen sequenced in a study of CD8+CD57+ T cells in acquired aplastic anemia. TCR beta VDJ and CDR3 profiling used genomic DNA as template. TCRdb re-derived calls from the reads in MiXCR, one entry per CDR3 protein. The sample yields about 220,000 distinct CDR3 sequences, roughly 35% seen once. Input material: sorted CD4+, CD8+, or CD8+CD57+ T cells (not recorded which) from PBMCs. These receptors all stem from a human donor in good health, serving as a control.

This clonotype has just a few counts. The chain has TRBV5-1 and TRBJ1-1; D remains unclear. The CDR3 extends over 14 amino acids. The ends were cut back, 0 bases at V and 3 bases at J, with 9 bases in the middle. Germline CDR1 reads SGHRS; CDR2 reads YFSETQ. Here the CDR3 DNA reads TGCGCCAGCAGCTTGGTTCCGGATGACACTGAAGCTTTCTTT. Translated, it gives CASSLVPDDTEAFF. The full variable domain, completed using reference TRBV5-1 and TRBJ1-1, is KAGVTQTPRYLIKTRGQQVTLSCSPISGHRSVSWYQQTPGQGLQFLFEYFSETQRNKGNFPGRFSGRQFSNSRSEMNVSTLELGDSALYLCASSLVPDDTEAFFGQGTRLTVV.

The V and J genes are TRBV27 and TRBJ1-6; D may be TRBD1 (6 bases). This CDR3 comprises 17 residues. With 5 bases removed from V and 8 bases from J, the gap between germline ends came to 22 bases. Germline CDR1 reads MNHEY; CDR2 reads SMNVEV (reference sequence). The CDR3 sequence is CASSPWNTGFPDSPLHF. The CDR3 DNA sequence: TGTGCCAGCAGTCCATGGAACACAGGGTTCCCAGATTCACCCCTCCACTTT.

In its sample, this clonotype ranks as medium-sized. The CDR3 region is CASSYGGRSQETQYF. The CDR3 DNA sequence: TGTGCCAGCAGTTACGGCGGACGGAGCCAAGAGACCCAGTACTTC. The chain combines TRBV6-5 with TRBJ2-5; D not certain. The CDR3 contains 15 residues. Germline-derived CDR1 and CDR2 are MNHEY and SVGAGI. The V and J ends lost 2 bases and 1 base respectively, with 11 bases between them.

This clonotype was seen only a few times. CDR3 in DNA: TGCGCCAGCAGCTCCACTTTACGGGGGGCAGGGGAAAAACTGTTTTTT. Protein product: CASSSTLRGAGEKLFF. The J gene is TRBJ1-4, the V gene TRBV5-1; D may be TRBD1 (6 bases). V lost 3 bases and J 8 bases, leaving 20 bases between the germline ends. The CDR3 is 16 amino acids. In germline, CDR1 is SGHRS, CDR2 YFSETQ.

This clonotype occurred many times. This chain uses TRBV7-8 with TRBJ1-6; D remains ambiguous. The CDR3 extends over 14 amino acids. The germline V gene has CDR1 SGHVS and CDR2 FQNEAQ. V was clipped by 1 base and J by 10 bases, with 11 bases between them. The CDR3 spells CASSLDSARSPLHF. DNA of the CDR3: TGTGCCAGCAGCTTAGACTCGGCTCGATCACCCCTCCACTTT.

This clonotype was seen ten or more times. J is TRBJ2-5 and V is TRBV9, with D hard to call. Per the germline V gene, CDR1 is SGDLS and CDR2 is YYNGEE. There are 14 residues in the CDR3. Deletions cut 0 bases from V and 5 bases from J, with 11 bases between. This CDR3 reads CASSVGSSSETQYF. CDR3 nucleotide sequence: TGTGCCAGCAGCGTAGGCTCAAGCTCTGAGACCCAGTACTTC. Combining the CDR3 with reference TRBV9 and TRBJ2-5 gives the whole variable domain DSGVTQTPKHLITATGQRVTLRCSPRSGDLSVYWYQQSLDQGLQFLIQYYNGEERAKGNILERFSAQQFPDLHSELNLSSLELGDSALYFCASSVGSSSETQYFGPGTRLLVL.

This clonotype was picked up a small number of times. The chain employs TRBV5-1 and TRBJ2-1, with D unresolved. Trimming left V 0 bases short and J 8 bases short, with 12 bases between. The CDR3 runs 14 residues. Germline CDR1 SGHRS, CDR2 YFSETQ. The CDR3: CASSLGASLYEQFF. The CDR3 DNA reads TGCGCCAGCAGCTTGGGGGCTAGTTTGTATGAGCAGTTCTTC.

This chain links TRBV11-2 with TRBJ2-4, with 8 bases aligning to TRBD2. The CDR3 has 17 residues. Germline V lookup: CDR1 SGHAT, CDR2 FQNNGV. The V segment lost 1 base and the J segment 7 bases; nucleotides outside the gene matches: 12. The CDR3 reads CASSLGRGGDPTNIQYF. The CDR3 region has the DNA TGTGCCAGCAGCTTAGGACGGGGGGGGGATCCAACGAACATTCAGTACTTC.

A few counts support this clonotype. The CDR3 DNA sequence: TGTGCCAGCAGCTTGAATACAGAGACCCAGTACTTC. This encodes CASSLNTETQYF. The V gene is TRBV5-6, the J gene TRBJ2-5; D unresolved. The V and J ends lost 1 base and 4 bases respectively, with 5 bases between them. Germline-derived CDR1 and CDR2 are SGHDT and YYEEEE. CDR3 length equals 12 residues.

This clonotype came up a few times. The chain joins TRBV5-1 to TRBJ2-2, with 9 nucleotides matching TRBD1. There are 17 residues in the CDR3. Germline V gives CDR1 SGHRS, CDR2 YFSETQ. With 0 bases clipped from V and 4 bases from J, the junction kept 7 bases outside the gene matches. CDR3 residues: CASSLARGQGSTGELFF. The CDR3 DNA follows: TGCGCCAGCAGCTTGGCGCGAGGACAGGGGAGCACCGGGGAGCTGTTTTTT.

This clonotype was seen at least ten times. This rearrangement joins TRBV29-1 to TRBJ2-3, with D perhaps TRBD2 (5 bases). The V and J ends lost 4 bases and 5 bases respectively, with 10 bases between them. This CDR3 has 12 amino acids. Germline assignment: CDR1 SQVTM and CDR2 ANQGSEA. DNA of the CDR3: TGCAGCGTTGCCGGCGGGCTAGATACGCAGTATTTT. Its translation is CSVAGGLDTQYF.

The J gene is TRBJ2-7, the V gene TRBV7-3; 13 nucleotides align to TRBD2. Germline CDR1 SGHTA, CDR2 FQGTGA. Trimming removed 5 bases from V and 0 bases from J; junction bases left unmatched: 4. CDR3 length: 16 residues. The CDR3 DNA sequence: TGTGCCAGCAGCCCAGGGACTAGCGGGGCCTCCTACGAGCAGTACTTC. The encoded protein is CASSPGTSGASYEQYF.

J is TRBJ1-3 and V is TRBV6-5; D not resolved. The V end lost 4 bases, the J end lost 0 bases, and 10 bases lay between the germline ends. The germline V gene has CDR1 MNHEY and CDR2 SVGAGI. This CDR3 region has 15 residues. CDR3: CASSFLQSSGNTIYF. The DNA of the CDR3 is TGTGCCAGCAGTTTTCTCCAAAGCTCTGGAAACACCATATATTTT.

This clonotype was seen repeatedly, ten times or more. CDR3 sequence reads: CSARRRGGEGYTF. The CDR3, as DNA: TGCAGTGCCAGGAGGAGGGGAGGGGAGGGCTACACCTTC. The genes are TRBV20-1 and TRBJ1-2, with a weak D call TRBD1 (5 bases). Germline lookup yields CDR1 DFQATT and CDR2 SNEGSKA (reference sequence). The CDR3 has 13 amino acids. Trimming took off 6 bases at V and 8 bases at J, with 19 bases between the two ends.

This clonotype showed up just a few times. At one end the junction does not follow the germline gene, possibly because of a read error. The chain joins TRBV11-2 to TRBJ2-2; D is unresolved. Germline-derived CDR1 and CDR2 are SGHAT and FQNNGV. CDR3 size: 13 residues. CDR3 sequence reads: CASSRLNNGELFF. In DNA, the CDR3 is TGTGCCAGCAGCCGTCTCAACAACGGGGAGCTGTTTTTT.

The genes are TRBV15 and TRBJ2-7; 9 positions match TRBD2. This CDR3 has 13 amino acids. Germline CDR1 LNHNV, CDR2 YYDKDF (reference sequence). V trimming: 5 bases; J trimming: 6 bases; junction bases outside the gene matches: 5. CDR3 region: CATSLAGGREQYF. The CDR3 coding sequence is TGTGCCACCAGCCTTGCGGGGGGGCGCGAGCAGTACTTC.

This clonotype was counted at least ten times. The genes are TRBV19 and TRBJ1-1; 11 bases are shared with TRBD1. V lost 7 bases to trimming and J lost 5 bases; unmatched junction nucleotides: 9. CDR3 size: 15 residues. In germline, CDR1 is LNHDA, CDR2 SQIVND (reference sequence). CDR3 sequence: CASNRRGTGGTEAFF. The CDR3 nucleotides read TGTGCCAGTAATCGAAGAGGGACAGGGGGAACTGAAGCTTTCTTT.